Listed below are T cell receptor beta chains from one sample, sequenced in a study of identical twins. TCRdb processed the 5' RACE reads anew with MiXCR; each CDR3 protein has one entry. The table has 700,000 to 950,000 distinct CDR3 sequences, about 12% seen once. These data were likewise used in another study, on yellow fever vaccine responses in identical twins.

The sequenced sample was PBMCs. The source of these receptors is a young woman in good health. CDR3s include the opening cysteine and the closing phenylalanine or tryptophan. The D gene is left open where the match is weak. The size field is filled for only some rows; it gives once, few, many or a size class.

abundance	j_gene	d_gene	v_gene	CDR3aa	CDR3nt
once	TRBJ2-5	.	TRBV20-1	CSAPPGSSSQETQYF	TGCAGTGCCCCGCCAGGGTCTAGCTCCCAAGAGACCCAGTACTTC
.	TRBJ2-2	TRBD2	TRBV28	CASSSSGGGSGELFF	TGTGCCAGCAGTTCTAGCGGGGGGGGATCCGGGGAGCTGTTTTTT
.	TRBJ1-6	.	TRBV5-1	CASSWGVDGNSPLHF	TGCGCCAGCAGCTGGGGGGTAGATGGTAATTCACCCCTCCACTTT
few	TRBJ2-2	TRBD2	TRBV5-1	CASSSSGGFSGELFF	TGCGCCAGCAGCTCCAGCGGGGGCTTCTCCGGGGAGCTGTTTTTT
.	TRBJ2-5	.	TRBV3-1	CASSLRRQTQETQYF	TGTGCCAGCAGCCTCAGGCGGCAGACTCAAGAGACCCAGTACTTC
.	TRBJ1-1	.	TRBV10-2	CASSPGGVSTEAFF	TGCGCCAGCAGCCCTGGGGGGGTTAGCACTGAAGCTTTCTTT
few	TRBJ2-1	TRBD2	TRBV12-3/TRBV12-4	CASSPHRVGLAGGRWNEQFF	TGTGCCAGCAGTCCCCATCGGGTAGGTCTAGCGGGAGGAAGGTGGAATGAGCAGTTCTTC
.	TRBJ2-7	.	TRBV20-1	CSARMSGSYEQYF	TGCAGTGCTAGGATGAGCGGCTCCTACGAGCAGTACTTC
few	TRBJ2-7	TRBD2	TRBV10-3	CATSGRAVDEQYF	TGTGCCACTAGCGGGAGGGCCGTCGACGAGCAGTACTTC
few	TRBJ2-1	.	TRBV5-5	CASSLASTAQFF	TGTGCCAGCAGCTTGGCCAGTACAGCGCAGTTCTTC
.	TRBJ2-5	TRBD2	TRBV6-5	CASSYLAGEETQYF	TGTGCCAGCAGTTACCTGGCGGGGGAGGAGACCCAGTACTTC
.	TRBJ2-5	.	TRBV9	CASSEMSSQETQYF	TGTGCCAGCAGCGAGATGAGCAGTCAAGAGACCCAGTACTTC
.	TRBJ2-7	.	TRBV5-6	CASSSLNYEQYF	TGTGCCAGCAGCTCATTAAACTACGAGCAGTACTTC
.	TRBJ2-4	.	TRBV2	CASSDQTPNIQYF	TGTGCCAGCAGTGACCAGACTCCAAACATTCAGTACTTC
.	TRBJ2-7	TRBD2	TRBV18	CASSPVGGGEQYF	TGTGCCAGCTCACCAGTTGGGGGGGGCGAGCAGTACTTC
many	TRBJ2-2	.	TRBV5-1	CASSPGGYAVTPELFF	TGCGCCAGCAGCCCTGGGGGTTACGCAGTTACTCCGGAGCTGTTTTTT
.	TRBJ2-1	TRBD1	TRBV12-3/TRBV12-4	CASSRDRGGDEQFF	TGTGCCAGCAGTCGGGACAGGGGGGGCGATGAGCAGTTCTTC
few	TRBJ1-1	.	TRBV12-3/TRBV12-4	CASSSGGLLNTEAFF	TGTGCCAGCAGTTCCGGGGGGTTATTGAACACTGAAGCTTTCTTT
few	TRBJ2-7	TRBD2	TRBV29-1	CSAVGLAGFQYF	TGCAGCGCCGTCGGACTAGCGGGTTTTCAGTACTTC
.	TRBJ1-2	.	TRBV12-3/TRBV12-4	CASSFPGNYTF	TGTGCCAGCAGTTTCCCAGGGAACTACACCTTC
.	TRBJ1-1	.	TRBV29-1	CSVPLGTEAFF	TGCAGCGTTCCCTTAGGTACTGAAGCTTTCTTT
.	TRBJ2-1	.	TRBV29-1	CSVLGENDNEQFF	TGCAGCGTTTTGGGCGAGAACGACAATGAGCAGTTCTTC
many	TRBJ1-6	.	TRBV4-1	CASSQVEQTNSPLHF	TGCGCCAGCAGCCAAGTGGAGCAGACTAATTCACCCCTCCACTTT
few	TRBJ1-1	.	TRBV4-2	CASSQATGNTEAFF	TGTGCCAGCAGCCAAGCGACGGGGAACACTGAAGCTTTCTTT
.	TRBJ2-2	.	TRBV27	CASGRGGAQGELFF	TGTGCCAGCGGAAGGGGGGGAGCCCAGGGGGAGCTGTTTTTT
few	TRBJ2-5	.	TRBV20-1	CSASGVGPIGTQYF	TGCAGTGCTAGTGGTGTCGGACCCATTGGGACCCAGTACTTC
many	TRBJ2-5	.	TRBV28	CASSLIREETQYF	TGTGCCAGCAGTTTAATTAGGGAGGAGACCCAGTACTTC